The present entry profiles one TCR beta chain with its context. Its antigen is currently unknown. TCRdb analysed the PCR reads with MiXCR anew, one entry per CDR3 protein. The table has 460,000 or so distinct CDR3 sequences, roughly 26% seen once; the top ten hold around 0.79%. These data are taken from a study of molecular identifiers for immune sequencing clone quantification. The wider study: In replicates, RNA taken from roughly 18,000 or 92,000 naive CD8 cells was divided five ways, and four portions underwent sequencing. Findings and caveats of the study: A single cell's spiked Jurkat TCR RNA was reportedly detectable among about a million naive cells.

Germline V CDR1 and CDR2: SGDLS, YYNGEE. There are 14 residues in the CDR3. Unmatched junction bases numbered 6, after V lost 3 bases and J lost 7 bases. When naive CD8 T cells were sorted, they were gated as CD8+CD4-CCR7+CD45RA+. This chain uses TRBV9 with TRBJ1-2, with 10 nucleotides matching TRBD1. The sequencing input was naive CD8+ T cells from blood, with Jurkat cell RNA spiked in. The subset: FACS-sorted CD8+CD4-CCR7+CD45RA+ naive T cells. This sequence was found in a human donor in good health. Some libraries in this study had Jurkat cell RNA spiked in. CDR3 region: CASSGPGQGFGYTF. CDR3 DNA: TGTGCCAGCAGCGGACCGGGACAGGGGTTTGGCTACACCTTC.